Listed here is a single TCR beta chain. Antigen specificity is unknown. The sample is drawn from a study of cytomegalovirus exposure and HLA in healthy donors. Germline lookup yields CDR1 KGHSH and CDR2 LQKENI. The CDR3 is 14 residues long. V gave up 4 bases and J gave up 4 bases, with 13 bases separating them. Overall study results and limits: HLA alleles were associated with 15,000 to 20,000 TCR beta sequences in a later analysis at 0.05 false discovery rate.

PCR used 60 Vbeta primers and 13 Jbeta primers. Clones were read by immunoSEQ multiplex PCR, and TCRdb kept only the in-frame ones, dropping some. The data show 130,000 or so clones, nearly 90% seen once. The clonotype was recovered from a middle-aged woman in good health and CMV-seronegative. The sequenced material came from PBMCs. The chain is built from TRBV18 and TRBJ1-2, with TRBD1 as a possible D gene (6 bases). In DNA form, the CDR3 reads TGTGCCAGCTCACTGAGCCTCAGGGGCTATGGCTACACCTTC. Protein product: CASSLSLRGYGYTF.